Listed here are 12 T cell receptor beta chains from one sample, sequenced in a study of CD8 T cells in Susac syndrome. Reverse transcription of roughly 0.45 to 1 ug RNA used random hexamers. TCRdb re-called the immunoSEQ multiplex PCR reads through MiXCR, storing one row per CDR3 protein. The table records about 53,000 distinct CDR3 sequences, approximately 95% of them present only once. Sequenced material: CD8+ T cells from PBMCs. The receptors here all came from a human donor with Susac syndrome.

The J gene is TRBJ1-5, the V gene TRBV20-1; D gene uncertain. This CDR3 region has 15 residues. The V and J ends lost 3 bases and 5 bases respectively, with 17 bases between them. Germline V gene data show CDR1 as DFQATT and CDR2 as SNEGSKA (reference sequence). CDR3 residues: CSASPYGVSDQPQHF. CDR3 in DNA: TGCAGTGCTAGCCCTTACGGGGTTAGTGATCAGCCCCAGCATTTT.

The rearrangement links TRBV14 to TRBJ2-1; the D gene is possibly TRBD1 (6 bases). Germline CDR1 and CDR2: SGHDN and FVKESK. This CDR3 is built from 15 residues. V gave up 1 base and J gave up 0 bases, with 7 bases separating them. CDR3 protein: CASSQGTDSYNEQFF. In DNA form, the CDR3 reads TGTGCCAGCAGCCAAGGGACAGACTCCTACAATGAGCAGTTCTTC.

The chain recombines TRBV6-5 with TRBJ2-2, with D unclear. Germline V CDR1 and CDR2: MNHEY, SVGAGI. The CDR3 spans 17 residues. Trimming removed 1 base from V and 4 bases from J, with 16 bases in between. The CDR3 spells CASSYFDARWGTGELFF. The CDR3 coding sequence is TGTGCCAGCAGTTACTTCGACGCACGCTGGGGCACCGGGGAGCTGTTTTTT.

The chain recombines TRBV2 with TRBJ2-1, with D perhaps matching TRBD1 (6 bases). The CDR3 totals 15 residues. V lost 1 base and J 3 bases, leaving 10 bases between the germline ends. The V gene's germline CDR1 is SNHLY and CDR2 FYNNEI. This CDR3 reads CASSEGTALYNEQFF. The CDR3 DNA sequence: TGTGCCAGCAGTGAAGGGACAGCCCTCTACAATGAGCAGTTCTTC.

The chain recombines TRBV2 with TRBJ1-5, with TRBD1 as a possible D gene (6 bases). The CDR3 length is 17 residues. V lost 0 bases, J lost 4 bases, and 16 bases lay in between. Germline CDR1 SNHLY, CDR2 FYNNEI. The CDR3 sequence is CASSEAHTGRINQPQHF. Here the CDR3 DNA reads TGTGCCAGCAGTGAAGCTCATACAGGGAGGATAAATCAGCCCCAGCATTTT.

V is TRBV9 and J is TRBJ2-7; D unresolved. V was pared by 4 bases and J by 6 bases, with 14 bases between. From germline, CDR1 is SGDLS and CDR2 YYNGEE. This CDR3 has 13 amino acids. The CDR3, as DNA: TGTGCCAGCAGCCCAGGAGACTGGGGCGAGCAGTACTTC. Protein product: CASSPGDWGEQYF.

The gene calls are TRBV9 and TRBJ2-1, with a tentative D call TRBD2 (5 bases). In germline, CDR1 is SGDLS, CDR2 YYNGEE. Trimming removed 3 bases at V and 0 bases at J, with 16 bases between. The CDR3 has 17 residues. The CDR3 region is CASSGPLSGSSYNEQFF. The CDR3 nucleotides are TGTGCCAGCAGCGGACCACTCTCTGGGAGCTCCTACAATGAGCAGTTCTTC.

The V call is TRBV3-1, the J call TRBJ2-7; 7 bases are a match to TRBD1. Germline V gives CDR1 LGHDT, CDR2 YNNKEL (reference sequence). This CDR3 is built from 16 residues. V was pared by 4 bases and J by 0 bases, with 9 bases of the junction left unmatched. Written as DNA, the CDR3 is TGTGCCAGCAGCCCGTCGTGGGGACAGACCTCCTACGAGCAGTACTTC. Its protein is CASSPSWGQTSYEQYF.

V usage is TRBV4-1 and J usage is TRBJ1-4; D is unresolved. The CDR3 covers 15 residues. Germline values: CDR1 MGHRA, CDR2 YSYEKL. V was pared by 0 bases and J by 1 base, with 6 bases between. As DNA, the CDR3 is TGCGCCAGCAGCCAAGATCTGAGAACTAATGAAAAACTGTTTTTT. Translated: CASSQDLRTNEKLFF.

This chain uses TRBV5-1 with TRBJ1-2, with 7 bases fitting TRBD1. With V trimmed by 0 bases and J by 4 bases, 12 bases remained unmatched. Germline CDR1 is SGHRS and CDR2 is YFSETQ. This CDR3 has 17 amino acids. The CDR3 nucleotides read TGCGCCAGCAGCTTGGAATTGGGACAGCCGTCTCCCTATGGCTACACCTTC. Its translation is CASSLELGQPSPYGYTF. Supplemented by reference TRBV5-1 and TRBJ1-2, the full variable domain reads KAGVTQTPRYLIKTRGQQVTLSCSPISGHRSVSWYQQTPGQGLQFLFEYFSETQRNKGNFPGRFSGRQFSNSRSEMNVSTLELGDSALYLCASSLELGQPSPYGYTFGSGTRLTVV.

The chain's CDR3 is CSVEDLRGFGYGYTF. CDR3 in DNA: TGCAGCGTTGAAGATCTTAGGGGTTTTGGTTATGGCTACACCTTC. The chain has TRBV29-1 and TRBJ1-2; perhaps TRBD1 as D (5 bases). The CDR3 runs 15 residues. Trimming removed 0 bases at V and 5 bases at J, with 16 bases between. In germline, CDR1 is SQVTM, CDR2 ANQGSEA.

J is TRBJ2-7 and V is TRBV24-1, with TRBD1 identical over 7 bases. Germline CDR1 reads KGHDR; CDR2 reads SFDVKD. CDR3 length equals 15 residues. V dropped 4 bases and J dropped 3; count of bases not matched to a gene: 8. CDR3 residues: CATSEGTEWVYEQYF. DNA for the CDR3: TGTGCCACCAGTGAAGGGACAGAATGGGTCTACGAGCAGTACTTC.